These T cell receptor beta chains were read from a single sample in a study of blood T cell repertoires in COVID-19. Libraries were prepared by immunoSEQ multiplex PCR; TCRdb keeps only in-frame clonotypes and omits some of them. The profile shows about 32,000 clones, 80% to 90% of them singletons. The sequenced material came from peripheral blood. The source of these receptors is a woman in her 70s with active COVID-19. CDR3s include the opening cysteine and the closing phenylalanine or tryptophan. A D gene is named only where the DNA matches it firmly. Clone size is stated in some rows and not others, as once, few, many or a class when expanded.

few - TRBJ1-5 TRBV7-9 TGTGCCAGCAGCTTAGTAAGCGGGTCTAGCAATCAGCCCCAGCATTTT CASSLVSGSSNQPQHF
few TRBD1 TRBJ2-5 TRBV23-1 TGCGCCAGCAGTCAATCCTCAGACAGGGACAACCAAGAGACCCAGTACTTC CASSQSSDRDNQETQYF
- TRBD2 TRBJ2-1 TRBV11-3 TGTGCCAGCAGCTTATCTAGCGGGGCCTACAATGAGCAGTTCTTC CASSLSSGAYNEQFF
- - TRBJ1-3 TRBV9 TGTGCCAGCAGCCCCGGGGGGACGGGTGGAAACACCATATATTTT CASSPGGTGGNTIYF
few TRBD2 TRBJ2-7 TRBV5-1 TGCGCCAGCAGCTTGAGGACTAGCGCCCAATACGAGCAGTACTTC CASSLRTSAQYEQYF
- TRBD2 TRBJ2-3 TRBV3-1/TRBV3-2 TGTGCCAGCAGCCTCGGGACTAGCGGGGGGGCGTCGTATACGCAGTATTTT CASSLGTSGGASYTQYF
- TRBD2 TRBJ2-2 TRBV7-2 TGTGCCAGCAGCTTACTAGCGGCGAACACCGGGGAGCTGTTTTTT CASSLLAANTGELFF
- - TRBJ2-7 TRBV5-1 TGCGCCAGCAGCCTGGACGGTAAGAGCTCCTACGAGCAGTACTTC CASSLDGKSSYEQYF
- - TRBJ2-7 TRBV10-2 TGCGCCAGCAGTGAAGTGGGCGCGTTCAACGAGCAGTACTTC CASSEVGAFNEQYF
- - TRBJ1-1 TRBV11-3 TGTGCCAGCAGCTTAGCGGCGGCACGTGACACTGAAGCTTTCTTT CASSLAAARDTEAFF
- TRBD2 TRBJ2-3 TRBV5-4 TGTGCCAGCAGCTTGGCCGCGCGGGGGGATACGCAGTATTTT CASSLAARGDTQYF
- TRBD2 TRBJ2-1 TRBV7-3 TGTGCCAGCAGCCTTGGGCGGGGGGGCCCCTACAATGAGCAGTTCTTC CASSLGRGGPYNEQFF
- TRBD1 TRBJ1-6 TRBV6-5 TGTGCCAGCAGTTACCACCAGACAGGGGATTCACCCCTCCACTTT CASSYHQTGDSPLHF
- TRBD2 TRBJ2-2 TRBV19 TGTGCCAGTAGTATGGGACTAGCGGTCCTATCTGGGGAGCTGTTTTTT CASSMGLAVLSGELFF
- - TRBJ2-3 TRBV2 TGTGCCAGCAGAATGTACAGGCGTGACACAGATACGCAGTATTTT CASRMYRRDTDTQYF
medium-sized - TRBJ2-2 TRBV4-3 TGCGCCAGCAGCCAAAATATGGCGGGGTCCTGGGAGCTGTTTTTT CASSQNMAGSWELFF
- TRBD2 TRBJ2-2 TRBV7-3 TGTGCCAGCAGCATTAGCGGGGCGAACACCGGGGAGCTGTTTTTT CASSISGANTGELFF
- - TRBJ2-3 TRBV28 TGTGCCAGCAGCCAGGCTCTACCAGATACGCAGTATTTT CASSQALPDTQYF
- TRBD1 TRBJ1-5 TRBV4-1 TGCGCCAGCAGCCAAGATCTGGGACAGGGGAGGAATCAGCCCCAGCATTTT CASSQDLGQGRNQPQHF
- - TRBJ1-1 TRBV18 TGTGCCAGCTCAGCCAACCGGGCCCCTCAGGGAGAAGCTTTCTTT CASSANRAPQGEAFF
- - TRBJ2-1 TRBV6-5 TGTGCCAGCAGTTACTCGGTAGCATCCTACAATGAGCAGTTCTTC CASSYSVASYNEQFF
- - TRBJ1-5 TRBV7-2 TGTGCCAGCAGCTTAACGGTAGATCAGCCCCAGCATTTT CASSLTVDQPQHF
- - TRBJ2-5 TRBV3-1/TRBV3-2 TGTGCCAGCAGCCAAGATCATGACAGGGCGGGGGAGACCCAGTACTTC CASSQDHDRAGETQYF